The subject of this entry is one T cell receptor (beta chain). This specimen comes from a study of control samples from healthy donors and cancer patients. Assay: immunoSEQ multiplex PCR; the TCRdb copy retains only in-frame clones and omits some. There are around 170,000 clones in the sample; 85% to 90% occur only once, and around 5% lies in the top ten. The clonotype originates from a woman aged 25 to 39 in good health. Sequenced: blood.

CDR3 protein: CASSLRGQPNQPQHF. The CDR3 DNA is TGCGCCAGCAGCCTAAGGGGACAGCCCAATCAGCCCCAGCATTTT. The chain couples TRBV5-1 to TRBJ1-5, with 7 bases matching TRBD1. Losses at the gene ends were 4 bases for V and 3 bases for J; bases not matched to a gene: 7. CDR1 is SGHRS, CDR2 YFSETQ, per germline. The CDR3 spans 15 residues.